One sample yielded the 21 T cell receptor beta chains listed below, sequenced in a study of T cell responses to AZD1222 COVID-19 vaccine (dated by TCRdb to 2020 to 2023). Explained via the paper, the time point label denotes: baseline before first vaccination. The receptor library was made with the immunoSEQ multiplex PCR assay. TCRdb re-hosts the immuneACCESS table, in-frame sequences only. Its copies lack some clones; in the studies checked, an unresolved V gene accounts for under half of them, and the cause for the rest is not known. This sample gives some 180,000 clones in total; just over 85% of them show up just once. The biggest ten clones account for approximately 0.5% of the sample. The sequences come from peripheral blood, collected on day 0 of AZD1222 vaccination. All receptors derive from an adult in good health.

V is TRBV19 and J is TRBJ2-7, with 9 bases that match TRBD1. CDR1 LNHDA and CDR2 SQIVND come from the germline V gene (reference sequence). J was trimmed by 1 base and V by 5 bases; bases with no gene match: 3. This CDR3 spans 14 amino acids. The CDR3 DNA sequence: TGTGCCAGTAGTTGGGGACAGGGTTCCTACGAGCAGTACTTC. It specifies CASSWGQGSYEQYF. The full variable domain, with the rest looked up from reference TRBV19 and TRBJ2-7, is DGGITQSPKYLFRKEGQNVTLSCEQNLNHDAMYWYRQDPGQGLRLIYYSQIVNDFQKGDIAEGYSVSREKKESFPLTVTSAQKNPTAFYLCASSWGQGSYEQYFGPGTRLTVT.

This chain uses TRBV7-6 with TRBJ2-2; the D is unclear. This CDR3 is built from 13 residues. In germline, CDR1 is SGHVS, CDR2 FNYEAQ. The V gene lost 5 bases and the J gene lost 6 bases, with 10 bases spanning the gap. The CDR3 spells CASSPSEPGELFF. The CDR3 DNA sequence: TGTGCCAGCAGCCCTAGTGAGCCCGGGGAGCTGTTTTTT.

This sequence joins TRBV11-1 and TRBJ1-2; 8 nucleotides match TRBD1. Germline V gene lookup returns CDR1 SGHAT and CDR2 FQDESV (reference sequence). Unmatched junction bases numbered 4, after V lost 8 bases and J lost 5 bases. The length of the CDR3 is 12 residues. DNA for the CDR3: TGTGCCAGCGAGGACAGGGCGTATGGCTACACCTTC. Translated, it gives CASEDRAYGYTF.

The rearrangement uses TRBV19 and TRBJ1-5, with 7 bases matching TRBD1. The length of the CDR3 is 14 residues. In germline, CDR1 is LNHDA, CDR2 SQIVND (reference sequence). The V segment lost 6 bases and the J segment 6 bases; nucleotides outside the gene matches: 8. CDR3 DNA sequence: TGTGCCAGTAGACACAGGGGTAACGGTCAGCCCCAGCATTTT. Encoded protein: CASRHRGNGQPQHF. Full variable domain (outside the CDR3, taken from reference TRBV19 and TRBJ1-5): DGGITQSPKYLFRKEGQNVTLSCEQNLNHDAMYWYRQDPGQGLRLIYYSQIVNDFQKGDIAEGYSVSREKKESFPLTVTSAQKNPTAFYLCASRHRGNGQPQHFGDGTRLSIL.

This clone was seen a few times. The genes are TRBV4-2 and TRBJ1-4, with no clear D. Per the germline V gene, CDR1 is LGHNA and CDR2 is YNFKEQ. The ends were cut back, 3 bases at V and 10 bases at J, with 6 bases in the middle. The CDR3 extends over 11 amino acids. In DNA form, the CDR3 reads TGTGCCAGCAGCCAGGTGGGAAAACTGTTTTTT. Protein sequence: CASSQVGKLFF.

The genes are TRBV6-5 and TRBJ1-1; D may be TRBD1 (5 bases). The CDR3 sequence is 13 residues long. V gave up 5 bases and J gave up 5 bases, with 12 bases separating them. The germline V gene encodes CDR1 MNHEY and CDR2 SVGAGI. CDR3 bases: TGTGCCAGCAGTAATTCTGGGGCAACTGAAGCTTTCTTT. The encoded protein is CASSNSGATEAFF.

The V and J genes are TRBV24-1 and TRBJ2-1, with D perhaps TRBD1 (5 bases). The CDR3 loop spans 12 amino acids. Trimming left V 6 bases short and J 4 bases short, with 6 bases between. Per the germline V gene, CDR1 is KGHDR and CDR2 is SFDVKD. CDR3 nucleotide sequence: TGTGCCACCAGTACAGGTTACAATGAGCAGTTCTTC. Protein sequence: CATSTGYNEQFF.

The CDR3 DNA is TGTGCCAGCAGCCAAGGTACAGGGCCGGCTCGGGTCTATGGCTACACCTTC. Encoded protein: CASSQGTGPARVYGYTF. V is TRBV3-1 (or the pseudogene TRBV3-2) and J is TRBJ1-2; a weak D match, TRBD1 (6 bases). The germline gives CDR1 LGHDT, CDR2 YNNKEL (reference sequence). This CDR3 has 17 residues. With 1 base removed from V and 4 bases from J, the gap between germline ends came to 19 bases.

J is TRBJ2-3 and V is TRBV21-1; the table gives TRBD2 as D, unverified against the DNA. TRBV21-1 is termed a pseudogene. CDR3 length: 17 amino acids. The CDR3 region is CASSPNLLGEGTDTQYF. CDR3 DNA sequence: TGTGCCAGCAGCCCCAATCTCCTGGGAGAGGGCACAGATACGCAGTATTTT.

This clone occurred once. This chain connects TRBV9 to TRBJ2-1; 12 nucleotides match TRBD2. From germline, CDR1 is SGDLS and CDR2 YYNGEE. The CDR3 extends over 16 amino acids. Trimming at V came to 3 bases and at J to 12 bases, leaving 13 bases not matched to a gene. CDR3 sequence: CASSGTSGAVVNAQFF. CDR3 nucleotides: TGTGCCAGCAGCGGGACTAGCGGGGCGGTTGTCAACGCGCAGTTCTTC.

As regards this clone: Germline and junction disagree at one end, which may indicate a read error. The CDR3 is CASSLDVGYSEQFF. The CDR3 DNA sequence: TGTGCCAGCAGCTTAGATGTGGGATACAGTGAGCAGTTCTTC. This chain links TRBV11-2 with TRBJ2-1; D not certain. The CDR3 loop spans 14 amino acids. Germline V gives CDR1 SGHAT, CDR2 FQNNGV.

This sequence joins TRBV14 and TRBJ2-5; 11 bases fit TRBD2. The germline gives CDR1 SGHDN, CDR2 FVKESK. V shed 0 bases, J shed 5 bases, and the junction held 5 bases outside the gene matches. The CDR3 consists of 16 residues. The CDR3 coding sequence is TGTGCCAGCAGCCAAGAGACTAGCGGGGTGAGGGAGACCCAGTACTTC. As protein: CASSQETSGVRETQYF. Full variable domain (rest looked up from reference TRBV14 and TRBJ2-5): EAGVTQFPSHSVIEKGQTVTLRCDPISGHDNLYWYRRVMGKEIKFLLHFVKESKQDESGMPNNRFLAERTGGTYSTLKVQPAELEDSGVYFCASSQETSGVRETQYFGPGTRLLVL.

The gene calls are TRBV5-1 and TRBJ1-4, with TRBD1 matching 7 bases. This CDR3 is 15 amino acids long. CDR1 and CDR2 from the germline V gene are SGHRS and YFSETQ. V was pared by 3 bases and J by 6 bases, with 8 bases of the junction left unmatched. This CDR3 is CASSSTGAGYEKLFF. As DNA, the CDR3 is TGCGCCAGCAGCTCCACAGGGGCGGGGTATGAAAAACTGTTTTTT.

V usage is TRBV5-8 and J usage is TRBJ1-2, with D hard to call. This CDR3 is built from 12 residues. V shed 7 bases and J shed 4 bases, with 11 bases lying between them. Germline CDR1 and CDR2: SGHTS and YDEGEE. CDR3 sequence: CASRVEGYGYTF. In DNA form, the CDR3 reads TGTGCCAGCCGCGTGGAAGGCTATGGCTACACCTTC.

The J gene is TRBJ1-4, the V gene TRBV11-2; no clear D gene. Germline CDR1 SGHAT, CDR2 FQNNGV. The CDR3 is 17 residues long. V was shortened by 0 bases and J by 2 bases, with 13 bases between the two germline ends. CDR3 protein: CASSLEAPGTTNEKLFF. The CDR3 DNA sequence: TGTGCCAGCAGCTTAGAGGCCCCAGGTACCACTAATGAAAAACTGTTTTTT.

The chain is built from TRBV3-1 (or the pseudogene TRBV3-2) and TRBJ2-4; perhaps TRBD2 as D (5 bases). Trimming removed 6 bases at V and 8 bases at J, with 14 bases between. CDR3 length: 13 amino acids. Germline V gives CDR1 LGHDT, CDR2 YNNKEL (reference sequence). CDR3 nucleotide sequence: TGTGCCAGCAGTTCAAGGGAGACGGACATTCAGTACTTC. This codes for CASSSRETDIQYF.

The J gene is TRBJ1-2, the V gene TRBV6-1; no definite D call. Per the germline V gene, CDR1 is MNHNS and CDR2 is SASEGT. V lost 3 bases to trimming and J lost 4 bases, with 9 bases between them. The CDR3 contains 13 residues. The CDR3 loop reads CASSDGDPYGYTF. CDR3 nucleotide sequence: TGTGCCAGCAGTGATGGAGACCCCTATGGCTACACCTTC.

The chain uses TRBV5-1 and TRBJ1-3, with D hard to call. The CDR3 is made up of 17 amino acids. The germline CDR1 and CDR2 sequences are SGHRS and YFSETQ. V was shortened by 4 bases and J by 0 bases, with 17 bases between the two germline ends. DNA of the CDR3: TGCGCCAGCAGCCTTGGAGGAACTTCGCTCTCTGGAAACACCATATATTTT. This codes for CASSLGGTSLSGNTIYF.

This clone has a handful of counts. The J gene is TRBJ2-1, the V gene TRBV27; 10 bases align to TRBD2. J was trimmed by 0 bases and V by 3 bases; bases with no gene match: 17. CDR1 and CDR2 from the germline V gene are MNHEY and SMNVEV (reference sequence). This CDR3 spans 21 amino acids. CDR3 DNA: TGTGCCAGCAGTTTGGGCGGACCGGGACTAGCGCAACTGAGCTCCTACAATGAGCAGTTCTTC. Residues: CASSLGGPGLAQLSSYNEQFF.

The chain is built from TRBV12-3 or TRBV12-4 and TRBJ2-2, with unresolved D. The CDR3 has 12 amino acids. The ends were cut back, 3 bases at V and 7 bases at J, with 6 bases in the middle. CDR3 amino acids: CASSFFHGELFF. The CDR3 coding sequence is TGTGCCAGCAGTTTCTTTCACGGGGAGCTGTTTTTT.

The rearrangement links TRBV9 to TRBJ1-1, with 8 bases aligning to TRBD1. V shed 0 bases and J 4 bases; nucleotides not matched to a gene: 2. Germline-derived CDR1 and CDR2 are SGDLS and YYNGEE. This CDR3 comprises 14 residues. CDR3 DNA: TGTGCCAGCAGCGTAGGACAGGGGTTCACTGAAGCTTTCTTT. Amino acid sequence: CASSVGQGFTEAFF.